Below, 6 T cell receptor beta chains from the same sample are listed, as sequenced in a study of blood T cell repertoires in COVID-19 (dated by TCRdb to about 2020). Libraries were built with the immunoSEQ multiplex PCR assay. This immuneACCESS table, as held by TCRdb, lists in-frame sequences with V and J called but not all clones. Of the missing ones, under half trace to an unresolved V gene in checked studies; the others have no known cause. The sample contains 330,000 or so clones, around nine tenths of them found a single time. The ten largest clones take up over 1% of the sample. The sample consisted of PBMCs or T cells enriched from blood (not recorded which). The receptors were gathered from a woman aged 25 to 39 who had been exposed to COVID-19.

This clone was counted only a few times. This chain links TRBV12-5 with TRBJ1-1; no clear D gene. Trimming pared 0 bases from V and 3 bases from J, leaving 14 bases between. The CDR3 is 16 amino acids. Germline V gives CDR1 LGHNT, CDR2 FRNRAP. In DNA, the CDR3 is TGTGCTAGTGGTTTGGTAGTCGGCCAGGCTCACACTGAAGCTTTCTTT. It specifies CASGLVVGQAHTEAFF.

This clone came up a few times. This rearrangement joins TRBV3-1 (or the pseudogene TRBV3-2) to TRBJ2-6; D gene unclear. V was cut by 4 bases and J by 0 bases, with 10 bases left in between. Germline loops: CDR1 LGHDT, CDR2 YNNKEL (reference sequence). This CDR3 has 16 amino acids. The chain's CDR3 is CASSPGLNSGANVLTF. The CDR3 bases are TGTGCCAGCAGCCCAGGTCTTAACTCTGGGGCCAACGTCCTGACTTTC.

This clone was detected once. The chain has TRBV20-1 and TRBJ1-5, with D unclear. Looked up from germline, CDR1 is DFQATT and CDR2 is SNEGSKA (reference sequence). V lost 3 bases and J 3 bases, leaving 21 bases between the germline ends. The CDR3 extends over 17 amino acids. The CDR3 protein is CSASAGFGSSYNQPQHF. CDR3 DNA: TGCAGTGCTAGTGCGGGGTTTGGGAGCAGCTACAATCAGCCCCAGCATTTT.

The rearrangement joins TRBV19 to TRBJ2-1; 8 bases line up with TRBD1. Trimming took 11 bases from V and 8 from J; bases not matched to a gene: 20. Germline CDR1 is LNHDA and CDR2 is SQIVND (reference sequence). The CDR3 runs 16 residues. CDR3 DNA sequence: TGTGCCGTGAAAGAACTCGGGACAGGTAATGGCGATGAGCAGTTCTTC. Translating it yields CAVKELGTGNGDEQFF.

The rearrangement joins TRBV29-1 to TRBJ2-3, with TRBD2 matching over 7 bases. This CDR3 contains 15 residues. Trimming at V came to 1 base and at J to 0 bases, leaving 4 bases not matched to a gene. Germline V gives CDR1 SQVTM, CDR2 ANQGSEA. DNA for the CDR3: TGCAGCGTTGAAGGGGGGGGAGGAAGCACAGATACGCAGTATTTT. Translation gives CSVEGGGGSTDTQYF.

In its sample, this clone was seen once. V is TRBV28 and J is TRBJ1-1; D gene ambiguous. The germline V gene has CDR1 MDHEN and CDR2 SYDVKM. Between the trimmed V and J ends, which lost 8 bases and 3 bases, there was a span of 10 bases. The CDR3 has 12 amino acids. CDR3: CASVRGYTEAFF. CDR3 sequence (DNA): TGTGCCAGCGTCCGGGGATACACTGAAGCTTTCTTT.